The 30 T cell receptor beta chains reported below all come from one sample, sequenced in a study of blood T cell repertoires in COVID-19. The data were produced by immunoSEQ multiplex PCR, yet TCRdb's version contains in-frame clones alone and is incomplete. The sample shows some 13,000 clones, around nine tenths of them seen only once. The sample taken for sequencing was peripheral blood. These receptors all come from a man older than 75 with acute or convalescent COVID-19.

V usage is TRBV4-2 and J usage is TRBJ1-2, with D unresolved. This CDR3 has 13 residues. The V end lost 0 bases, the J end lost 7 bases, and 9 bases lay between the germline ends. Germline lookup yields CDR1 LGHNA and CDR2 YNFKEQ. CDR3 sequence: CASSQDRGFGYTF. In nucleotides, the CDR3 is TGTGCCAGCAGCCAAGACCGCGGATTTGGCTACACCTTC.

The chain links TRBV11-2 to TRBJ1-3; unclear D gene. Germline V gene lookup returns CDR1 SGHAT and CDR2 FQNNGV. V lost 5 bases, J lost 0 bases, and 14 bases lay in between. This CDR3 contains 16 residues. The CDR3 DNA sequence: TGTGCCAGCAGCCTCGTAAATCTTAACTCTGGAAACACCATATATTTT. Translation gives CASSLVNLNSGNTIYF.

The chain carries TRBV5-4 and TRBJ1-2; no definite D call. CDR3 length: 15 amino acids. Germline V CDR1 and CDR2: SGHNT, YYREEE (reference sequence). V lost 4 bases and J 0 bases, leaving 13 bases between the germline ends. The CDR3 protein is CASSLEPGTNYGYTF. CDR3 coding DNA: TGTGCCAGCAGCCTGGAGCCAGGTACTAACTATGGCTACACCTTC.

The chain carries TRBV24-1 and TRBJ1-4; 9 positions match TRBD1. V gave up 7 bases and J gave up 8 bases; unmatched junction bases: 4. This CDR3 comprises 13 residues. The germline V gene encodes CDR1 KGHDR and CDR2 SFDVKD. The CDR3 bases are TGTGCCACCAGGGGACAGGGTTGGGAAAAACTGTTTTTT. As protein: CATRGQGWEKLFF.

The CDR3 nucleotides are TGTGCCAGTAGTGCATATGTCCCGGGACAGGGGACCAACACTGAAGCTTTCTTT. It codes for CASSAYVPGQGTNTEAFF. The chain carries TRBV19 and TRBJ1-1, with 10 bases aligning to TRBD1. The germline V gene has CDR1 LNHDA and CDR2 SQIVND (reference sequence). The CDR3 is 18 residues long. The junction had 14 bases not matched to a gene; V was cut back by 5 bases and J by 2 bases.

This clone was picked up one time. This sequence joins TRBV11-1 and TRBJ2-7, with TRBD2 matching 7 bases. V lost 4 bases, J lost 0 bases, and 6 bases stayed unmatched. CDR3 length equals 15 residues. Per the germline V gene, CDR1 is SGHAT and CDR2 is FQDESV (reference sequence). The CDR3 loop is CASSSYSGPSYEQYF. Written as DNA, the CDR3 is TGTGCCAGCAGCTCCTATAGCGGGCCCTCCTACGAGCAGTACTTC.

This clone has just a few counts. V gene TRBV11-2 combines with J gene TRBJ2-2, with TRBD2 matching over 8 bases. This CDR3 region has 16 residues. Germline CDR1 is SGHAT and CDR2 is FQNNGV. V was clipped by 4 bases and J by 2 bases; unmatched bases: 6. The chain's CDR3 is CASSSSGSPNTGELFF. The CDR3 nucleotides read TGTGCCAGCAGCTCCAGCGGGAGCCCCAACACCGGGGAGCTGTTTTTT. The whole variable domain, remainder taken from reference TRBV11-2 and TRBJ2-2, is EAGVAQSPRYKIIEKRQSVAFWCNPISGHATLYWYQQILGQGPKLLIQFQNNGVVDDSQLPKDRFSAERLKGVDSTLKIQPAKLEDSAVYLCASSSSGSPNTGELFFGEGSRLTVL.

This clone was found a few times. The chain links TRBV4-1 to TRBJ2-7; the match to TRBD2 covers 9 bases. Germline V lookup: CDR1 MGHRA, CDR2 YSYEKL. With 1 base clipped from V and 7 bases from J, the junction kept 11 bases outside the gene matches. The CDR3 length is 16 residues. For the CDR3, the DNA is TGCGCCAGCAGCCAAGGACCCGCGGGGGGGATGGGGGAGCAGTACTTC. As protein: CASSQGPAGGMGEQYF.

This clone has more than one count but fewer than ten. The V call is TRBV3-1 (or the pseudogene TRBV3-2), the J call TRBJ2-7; TRBD2 aligns across 10 bases. Germline trimming cut 5 bases from V and 1 base from J; bases unmatched to any gene: 5. Germline CDR1 reads LGHDT; CDR2 reads YNNKEL (reference sequence). This CDR3 spans 15 amino acids. The CDR3 nucleotides read TGTGCCAGCAGCGGCGGACTAGCGGTTTCCTACGAGCAGTACTTC. Protein product: CASSGGLAVSYEQYF.

The CDR3 nucleotides read TGTGCTAGTGGTCAGGGGATCGCTTTCTTT. Its translation: CASGQGIAFF. This rearrangement joins TRBV12-5 to TRBJ1-1; tentatively, D is TRBD1 (6 bases). Germline CDR1 LGHNT, CDR2 FRNRAP. CDR3 length: 10 amino acids. V gave up 5 bases and J gave up 11 bases, with 9 bases separating them.

This sequence joins TRBV19 and TRBJ2-5; 10 nucleotides line up with TRBD2. Germline CDR1 LNHDA, CDR2 SQIVND (reference sequence). The V segment lost 2 bases and the J segment 1 base; nucleotides outside the gene matches: 25. This CDR3 is built from 23 residues. CDR3 residues: CASSIPLRFSILTSGTSQETQYF. CDR3 nucleotides: TGTGCCAGTAGTATACCCCTCCGTTTTTCAATCCTCACTAGCGGGACGAGCCAAGAGACCCAGTACTTC.

This rearrangement joins TRBV3-1 (or the pseudogene TRBV3-2) to TRBJ1-2; maybe TRBD1 (5 bases). Germline V gene data show CDR1 as LGHDT and CDR2 as YNNKEL (reference sequence). V lost 4 bases to trimming and J lost 8 bases, with 14 bases between them. The CDR3 sequence is 13 residues long. CDR3 protein: CASSPRGGGGYTF. CDR3 DNA: TGTGCCAGCAGCCCGAGAGGTGGGGGGGGCTACACCTTC.

The chain links TRBV24-1 to TRBJ2-1, with D tentatively TRBD1 (6 bases). This CDR3 has 16 amino acids. V gave up 2 bases and J gave up 8 bases, with 18 bases separating them. The V gene's germline CDR1 is KGHDR and CDR2 SFDVKD. This CDR3 is CATSDSFGAGDHEQFF. The CDR3 DNA reads as TGTGCCACCAGTGATTCTTTTGGGGCAGGGGACCATGAGCAGTTCTTC.

The J gene is TRBJ1-1, the V gene TRBV29-1; D remains ambiguous. CDR3 length: 13 residues. Trimming left V 3 bases short and J 0 bases short, with 8 bases between. Germline V gene data show CDR1 as SQVTM and CDR2 as ANQGSEA. CDR3 sequence (DNA): TGCAGCGTTGAGGCACGAATGAACACTGAAGCTTTCTTT. It encodes CSVEARMNTEAFF. The whole variable domain, filled in from reference TRBV29-1 and TRBJ1-1, reads SAVISQKPSRDICQRGTSLTIQCQVDSQVTMMFWYRQQPGQSLTLIATANQGSEATYESGFVIDKFPISRPNLTFSTLTVSNMSPEDSSIYLCSVEARMNTEAFFGQGTRLTVV.

This chain uses TRBV29-1 with TRBJ2-3; TRBD1 matches at 9 bases. Germline assignment: CDR1 SQVTM and CDR2 ANQGSEA. V was pared by 6 bases and J by 4 bases, with 11 bases of the junction left unmatched. The CDR3 extends over 15 amino acids. CDR3 sequence (DNA): TGCAGCGTAAAGCGTACAGGGGGCGCCGCAGATACGCAGTATTTT. Its protein product is CSVKRTGGAADTQYF.

V gene TRBV11-1 combines with J gene TRBJ1-5; unclear D gene. V gave up 8 bases and J gave up 9 bases, with 8 bases separating them. CDR1 SGHAT and CDR2 FQDESV come from the germline V gene (reference sequence). The CDR3 sequence is 10 residues long. The CDR3 region has the DNA TGTGCCAGCGGTCTAAGGCCCCAGCATTTT. Translation gives CASGLRPQHF. Drawing the rest from reference TRBV11-1 and TRBJ1-5, the complete variable domain is EAEVAQSPRYKITEKSQAVAFWCDPISGHATLYWYRQILGQGPELLVQFQDESVVDDSQLPKDRFSAERLKGVDSTLKIQPAELGDSAMYLCASGLRPQHFGDGTRLSIL.

This chain connects TRBV5-4 to TRBJ2-5, with 10 bases identical to TRBD1. Germline loops: CDR1 SGHNT, CDR2 YYREEE (reference sequence). J lost 4 bases, V lost 0 bases, and 6 bases had no gene match. This CDR3 has 16 amino acids. The CDR3 sequence: CASSLGDRGARETQYF. The CDR3, as DNA: TGTGCCAGCAGCTTGGGGGACAGGGGAGCGCGAGAGACCCAGTACTTC.

A single count supports this clone. The rearrangement joins TRBV24-1 to TRBJ2-5; the D gene is possibly TRBD1 (5 bases). The CDR3 contains 15 residues. The V gene lost 3 bases and the J gene lost 4 bases, with 14 bases spanning the gap. Germline CDR1 KGHDR, CDR2 SFDVKD. In DNA form, the CDR3 reads TGTGCCACCAGTGATACTCGCGGAAGGGGAGAGACCCAGTACTTC. The encoded protein is CATSDTRGRGETQYF.

The chain couples TRBV6-6 to TRBJ2-7, with 14 bases matching TRBD2. V shed 6 bases, J shed 3 bases, and the junction held 4 bases outside the gene matches. CDR3 size: 15 residues. Germline CDR1 and CDR2: MNHNY and SVGAGI (reference sequence). CDR3 loop: CASSLGTSGGYEQYF. DNA of the CDR3: TGTGCCAGCAGCCTTGGGACTAGCGGGGGCTACGAGCAGTACTTC.

This clone has a handful of counts. The V call is TRBV11-3, the J call TRBJ2-7, with 9 nucleotides matching TRBD1. After removal of 1 base from V and 4 bases from J, the junction contained 2 bases not matched to a gene. The CDR3 extends over 14 amino acids. CDR1 is SGHNT, CDR2 YENEEA, per germline. The CDR3 loop reads CASSLVQGAYEQYF. In nucleotides, the CDR3 is TGTGCCAGCAGCTTAGTACAGGGGGCTTACGAGCAGTACTTC.

The chain couples TRBV12-3 or TRBV12-4 to TRBJ1-6; D gene uncertain. Trimming pared 7 bases from V and 11 bases from J, leaving 15 bases between. The CDR3 runs to 13 residues. This chain's CDR3 is CASTEALGAPLHF. CDR3 coding DNA: TGTGCCAGCACCGAAGCCCTCGGGGCACCCCTCCACTTT.

V gene TRBV5-4 combines with J gene TRBJ2-3, with 7 bases that match TRBD2. Germline V gene lookup returns CDR1 SGHNT and CDR2 YYREEE (reference sequence). The V segment lost 0 bases and the J segment 9 bases; nucleotides outside the gene matches: 4. The CDR3 contains 13 residues. The CDR3 nucleotides read TGTGCCAGCAGCTTGGAGGCGGGAGAGACGCAGTATTTT. As protein: CASSLEAGETQYF. The full variable domain, rest sourced from reference TRBV5-4 and TRBJ2-3, is ETGVTQSPTHLIKTRGQQVTLRCSSQSGHNTVSWYQQALGQGPQFIFQYYREEENGRGNFPPRFSGLQFPNYSSELNVNALELDDSALYLCASSLEAGETQYFGPGTRLTVL.

CDR3 sequence: CASNNRGITEAFF. The CDR3, as DNA: TGTGCCAGCAATAACAGGGGGATAACTGAAGCTTTCTTT. The gene calls are TRBV2 and TRBJ1-1; 8 bases match TRBD1. The CDR3 has 13 residues. V was clipped by 7 bases and J by 5 bases; unmatched bases: 6. CDR1 and CDR2 (germline): SNHLY, FYNNEI.

This clone has more than one count but fewer than ten. The chain recombines TRBV7-9 with TRBJ2-3, with a possible D match to TRBD2 (5 bases). V was pared by 6 bases and J by 0 bases, with 10 bases between. Germline CDR1 SEHNR, CDR2 FQNEAQ (reference sequence). CDR3 size: 14 residues. The CDR3 protein is CASSSGFSTDTQYF. CDR3 sequence (DNA): TGTGCCAGCAGTTCGGGATTTAGCACAGATACGCAGTATTTT.

The rearrangement joins TRBV3-1 (or the pseudogene TRBV3-2) to TRBJ1-2, with 8 nucleotides matching TRBD1. V shed 4 bases, J shed 8 bases, and the junction held 6 bases outside the gene matches. The CDR3 loop spans 13 amino acids. Germline V CDR1 and CDR2: LGHDT, YNNKEL (reference sequence). The CDR3 DNA reads TGTGCCAGCAGCCCCCGCAGGGGGCAGGGCTACACCTTC. Its protein is CASSPRRGQGYTF.

The chain employs TRBV27 and TRBJ2-3; 10 nucleotides line up with TRBD2. V was clipped by 3 bases and J by 7 bases; unmatched bases: 22. CDR3 length: 20 residues. Germline V gene lookup returns CDR1 MNHEY and CDR2 SMNVEV (reference sequence). CDR3 in amino acids: CASSLGGSGRAGSLVNTQYF. DNA for the CDR3: TGTGCCAGCAGTTTGGGAGGGAGCGGGAGGGCCGGAAGTCTAGTGAATACGCAGTATTTT.

The chain carries TRBV18 and TRBJ2-1; 13 bases agree with TRBD2. Germline values: CDR1 KGHSH, CDR2 LQKENI. The CDR3 sequence is 15 residues long. V trimming: 1 base; J trimming: 8 bases; junction bases outside the gene matches: 2. The CDR3 DNA reads TGTGCCAGCTCACCACATGGACTAGCGGGGGATGAGCAGTTCTTC. Protein: CASSPHGLAGDEQFF.

This sequence joins TRBV12-3 or TRBV12-4 and TRBJ1-1, with D unclear. There are 13 residues in the CDR3. The germline V and J ends were trimmed by 3 bases and 1 base, with 6 bases remaining between them. As DNA, the CDR3 is TGTGCCAGCAGTTTGGGAGGGAACACTGAAGCTTTCTTT. Residues: CASSLGGNTEAFF.

The V call is TRBV25-1, the J call TRBJ2-4; 7 nucleotides match TRBD1. The CDR3 runs to 17 residues. Germline V lookup: CDR1 MGHDK, CDR2 SYGVNS. Losses at the gene ends were 2 bases for V and 1 base for J; bases not matched to a gene: 8. CDR3 nucleotides: TGTGCCAGCAGTGAAAGTGAGGGGGCTGGTGCCAAAAACATTCAGTACTTC. This sequence encodes CASSESEGAGAKNIQYF.

V is TRBV6-1 and J is TRBJ2-3; 10 bases are a match to TRBD2. The V gene end was trimmed by 1 base and the J gene end by 6 bases; junction bases not matched to a gene: 7. From germline, CDR1 is MNHNS and CDR2 SASEGT. This CDR3 contains 16 residues. The CDR3 loop is CASSEGASGGGDTQYF. As DNA, the CDR3 is TGTGCCAGCAGTGAAGGGGCTAGCGGGGGAGGGGATACGCAGTATTTT.